Listed here are 25 T cell receptor beta chains from one sample, sequenced in a study of cytomegalovirus exposure and HLA in healthy donors. Primers included in the PCR were 60 Vbeta and 13 Jbeta primers. Generated by immunoSEQ multiplex PCR, the TCRdb table keeps only in-frame clones and is missing some. The data hold about 82,000 clones, with around 79% observed a single time. The sequenced material came from PBMCs. The receptors were sampled from a human donor in good health.

The rearrangement links TRBV9 to TRBJ1-1, with a weak D call TRBD1 (6 bases). CDR1 SGDLS and CDR2 YYNGEE come from the germline V gene. V was shortened by 0 bases and J by 1 base, with 13 bases between the two germline ends. The CDR3 consists of 16 residues. CDR3 protein: CASSVASDRKNTEAFF. The CDR3 bases are TGTGCCAGCAGCGTAGCTTCGGACAGAAAGAACACTGAAGCTTTCTTT.

The V call is TRBV6-5, the J call TRBJ2-1; TRBD2 might be the D (5 bases). V lost 6 bases, J lost 0 bases, and 12 bases lay in between. This CDR3 has 15 residues. Germline CDR1 and CDR2: MNHEY and SVGAGI. CDR3 nucleotide sequence: TGTGCCAGCAGCCCCGCGAGGGACTCCTACAATGAGCAGTTCTTC. Residues: CASSPARDSYNEQFF.

The chain uses TRBV4-1 and TRBJ2-7; D is unresolved. CDR1 is MGHRA and CDR2 is YSYEKL in the germline V gene. With 1 base removed from V and 3 bases from J, the gap between germline ends came to 7 bases. CDR3 length: 13 amino acids. The CDR3 reads CASSQGSGYEQYF. The CDR3 DNA reads TGCGCCAGCAGCCAAGGGTCCGGCTACGAGCAGTACTTC.

This chain connects TRBV18 to TRBJ1-4; 7 bases align to TRBD1. Per germline, CDR1 KGHSH and CDR2 LQKENI. The CDR3 covers 15 residues. The V segment lost 7 bases and the J segment 8 bases; nucleotides outside the gene matches: 13. CDR3 DNA: TGTGCCAGCTTCCCCCGACAGGGTCTTTGGGAAAAACTGTTTTTT. Protein: CASFPRQGLWEKLFF.

To note about this clone: Other DNA sequences within the sample encode an identical CDR3. The rearrangement uses TRBV5-6 and TRBJ2-7, with TRBD2 matching 12 bases. CDR3 length: 15 residues. The germline V gene encodes CDR1 SGHDT and CDR2 YYEEEE. V shed 0 bases and J 4 bases; nucleotides not matched to a gene: 2. The CDR3 DNA sequence: TGTGCCAGCAGCTTGGGACTAGCGGGGGATTACGAGCAGTACTTC. This gives the protein CASSLGLAGDYEQYF.

The rearrangement links TRBV25-1 to TRBJ2-7; D perhaps matches TRBD2 (6 bases). CDR1 and CDR2 (germline): MGHDK, SYGVNS. V shed 7 bases and J shed 0 bases, with 10 bases lying between them. The CDR3 is 13 amino acids. CDR3 sequence (DNA): TGTGCCAGCACCGCGGGATTCTCCTACGAGCAGTACTTC. Its protein is CASTAGFSYEQYF.

The gene calls are TRBV14 and TRBJ2-7, with D perhaps matching TRBD1 (6 bases). This CDR3 is 16 amino acids long. Germline loops: CDR1 SGHDN, CDR2 FVKESK. Trimming stripped 4 bases from V and 5 bases from J, with 21 bases between. For the CDR3, the DNA is TGTGCCAGCAGCCCCCCCCTTGGCGTAGGGGGTAACGAGCAGTACTTC. It translates to CASSPPLGVGGNEQYF.

On this clone: The junction shows a germline mismatch at one end, possibly a read error. The rearrangement uses TRBV5-1 and TRBJ1-2, with D unresolved. The length of the CDR3 is 14 residues. Germline V gene lookup returns CDR1 SGHRS and CDR2 YFSETQ. The CDR3 region is CASSLRAANYGYPF. The CDR3 coding sequence is TGCGCCAGCAGCTTGCGCGCCGCTAACTATGGCTACCCCTTC.

The chain carries TRBV19 and TRBJ1-5; D is unclear. The CDR3 totals 17 residues. Per germline, CDR1 LNHDA and CDR2 SQIVND (reference sequence). Trimming took 6 bases from V and 8 from J, leaving 26 bases between them. This CDR3 is CASRTRLAHEGSEPQHF. The DNA for the CDR3 is TGTGCCAGTAGAACTCGGTTAGCCCATGAAGGTAGCGAGCCCCAGCATTTT.

The chain is built from TRBV2 and TRBJ2-1, with TRBD1 matching 7 bases. The ends lost 4 bases at V and 0 bases at J; junction bases unmatched: 0. This CDR3 is 14 amino acids long. Germline V gene data show CDR1 as SNHLY and CDR2 as FYNNEI. The CDR3 sequence is CASSGDSSYNEQFF. In DNA, the CDR3 is TGTGCCAGCAGTGGGGACAGCTCCTACAATGAGCAGTTCTTC. The whole variable domain, filled in from reference TRBV2 and TRBJ2-1, reads EPEVTQTPSHQVTQMGQEVILRCVPISNHLYFYWYRQILGQKVEFLVSFYNNEISEKSEIFDDQFSVERPDGSNFTLKIRSTKLEDSAMYFCASSGDSSYNEQFFGPGTRLTVL.

V usage is TRBV5-4 and J usage is TRBJ1-1; the D gene is possibly TRBD1 (6 bases). Between the trimmed V and J ends, which lost 1 base and 11 bases, there was a span of 12 bases. The CDR3 runs 12 residues. Germline V CDR1 and CDR2: SGHNT, YYREEE (reference sequence). CDR3 DNA: TGTGCCAGCAGCTTGTTTCAGGGGTTGGCTTTCTTT. Its protein is CASSLFQGLAFF.

In nucleotides, the CDR3 is TGTGCCAGCAGTATTGGGGGACAGGGGGCCGGCGGCTACACCTTC. Amino acid sequence: CASSIGGQGAGGYTF. The chain has TRBV6-6 and TRBJ1-2, with 12 bases aligning to TRBD1. Germline CDR1 reads MNHNY; CDR2 reads SVGAGI (reference sequence). The CDR3 consists of 15 residues. Trimming removed 5 bases from V and 8 bases from J; junction bases left unmatched: 9.

The chain uses TRBV5-5 and TRBJ1-6; D is unresolved. Trimming removed 2 bases at V and 7 bases at J, with 7 bases between. The CDR3 consists of 13 residues. Germline V gene data show CDR1 as SGHKS and CDR2 as YYEKEE (reference sequence). CDR3 protein: CASSFDGNSPLHF. Written as DNA, the CDR3 is TGTGCCAGCAGCTTTGACGGGAATTCACCCCTCCACTTT.

The rearrangement uses TRBV18 and TRBJ1-6, with TRBD1 identical over 11 bases. The V segment lost 8 bases and the J segment 10 bases; nucleotides outside the gene matches: 7. The CDR3 consists of 14 residues. Germline V gene lookup returns CDR1 KGHSH and CDR2 LQKENI. The CDR3 region has the DNA TGTGCCAGCCGCCGGGGACAGGGGGGATCACCCCTCCACTTT. This sequence encodes CASRRGQGGSPLHF.

This clone was observed a single time. For the CDR3, the DNA is TGTGCCAGCAGTGAATATAACGGGGAGCTGTTTTTT. It yields the protein CASSEYNGELFF. The V gene is TRBV25-1, the J gene TRBJ2-2; no reliable D call. Between the trimmed V and J ends, which lost 0 bases and 7 bases, there was a span of 3 bases. Germline CDR1 and CDR2: MGHDK and SYGVNS. The CDR3 runs to 12 residues.

CDR3 nucleotides: TGTGCCTGGAGTGTATGGGACTGGACCTACGAGCAGTACTTC. It encodes CAWSVWDWTYEQYF. This chain connects TRBV30 to TRBJ2-7, with D possibly TRBD2 on 6 matching bases. From germline, CDR1 is GTSNPN and CDR2 SVGIG (reference sequence). This CDR3 contains 14 residues. V shed 0 bases and J shed 2 bases, with 11 bases lying between them.

There are a few counts of this clone. The chain couples TRBV19 to TRBJ1-4; no reliable D call. This CDR3 is built from 14 residues. The germline CDR1 and CDR2 sequences are LNHDA and SQIVND (reference sequence). Trimming shortened V by 5 bases and J by 8 bases, and 15 bases separated the two germline ends. CDR3 in DNA: TGTGCCAGTAGTTCGGACTTAGATTGGGAAAAACTGTTTTTT. Translating gives CASSSDLDWEKLFF. Supplemented by reference TRBV19 and TRBJ1-4, the full variable domain reads DGGITQSPKYLFRKEGQNVTLSCEQNLNHDAMYWYRQDPGQGLRLIYYSQIVNDFQKGDIAEGYSVSREKKESFPLTVTSAQKNPTAFYLCASSSDLDWEKLFFGSGTQLSVL.

The chain joins TRBV29-1 to TRBJ1-5, with TRBD1 matching 7 bases. V was pared by 4 bases and J by 3 bases, with 9 bases of the junction left unmatched. The CDR3 length is 15 residues. From germline, CDR1 is SQVTM and CDR2 ANQGSEA. CDR3 sequence (DNA): TGCAGCGTTGCCGGGGGGGACAGAGACAATCAGCCCCAGCATTTT. Amino acid sequence: CSVAGGDRDNQPQHF. Together with reference TRBV29-1 and TRBJ1-5, the CDR3 gives the full variable domain: SAVISQKPSRDICQRGTSLTIQCQVDSQVTMMFWYRQQPGQSLTLIATANQGSEATYESGFVIDKFPISRPNLTFSTLTVSNMSPEDSSIYLCSVAGGDRDNQPQHFGDGTRLSIL.

This chain links TRBV10-3 with TRBJ2-7; 10 nucleotides line up with TRBD1. This CDR3 has 15 residues. V lost 6 bases and J lost 3; bases outside the gene matches: 8. Germline V gene data show CDR1 as ENHRY and CDR2 as SYGVKD. The CDR3 loop is CAISVTTGGDYEQYF. Written as DNA, the CDR3 is TGTGCCATCAGCGTAACGACAGGGGGCGACTACGAGCAGTACTTC.

The chain combines TRBV7-2 with TRBJ1-6; 11 nucleotides line up with TRBD1. In germline, CDR1 is SGHTA, CDR2 FQGNSA. The V gene end was trimmed by 8 bases and the J gene end by 9 bases; junction bases not matched to a gene: 9. The CDR3 totals 15 residues. Written as DNA, the CDR3 is TGTGCCAGCCGGACAGGGGGCCCACTGCGTTCACCCCTCCACTTT. Translation: CASRTGGPLRSPLHF.

This clone was counted once. The chain carries TRBV7-8 and TRBJ2-7, with D unclear. The germline V gene has CDR1 SGHVS and CDR2 FQNEAQ. V gave up 3 bases and J gave up 2 bases, with 5 bases separating them. The CDR3 contains 12 residues. The CDR3 DNA reads as TGTGCCAGCAGCTTTACAACCTACGAGCAGTACTTC. Protein sequence: CASSFTTYEQYF.

This chain uses TRBV7-2 with TRBJ2-7; D ambiguous. Germline loops: CDR1 SGHTA, CDR2 FQGNSA. The CDR3 is 15 residues long. The V and J ends lost 4 bases and 0 bases respectively, with 13 bases between them. CDR3 coding DNA: TGTGCCAGCAGCTCCTCTCAGGTCCTCTCCTACGAGCAGTACTTC. Translated: CASSSSQVLSYEQYF.

This chain links TRBV5-1 with TRBJ1-2; a possible D gene is TRBD1 (5 bases). CDR3 size: 14 residues. V dropped 4 bases and J dropped 3 bases, with 13 bases sitting between them. In germline, CDR1 is SGHRS, CDR2 YFSETQ. This CDR3 is CASSPPAGHYGYTF. Written as DNA, the CDR3 is TGCGCCAGCAGCCCGCCGGCGGGACACTATGGCTACACCTTC.

This clone was seen only once. The chain is built from TRBV7-8 and TRBJ1-2, with 7 bases fitting TRBD1. The J segment lost 5 bases and the V segment lost 6 bases, leaving 6 bases of the junction unmatched. The CDR3 runs 13 residues. The V gene's germline CDR1 is SGHVS and CDR2 FQNEAQ. CDR3 sequence (DNA): TGTGCCAGCAGTGTTGACAGGGAATATGGCTACACCTTC. This codes for CASSVDREYGYTF.

The V and J genes are TRBV28 and TRBJ2-7; 10 positions match TRBD1. Trimming at V came to 7 bases and at J to 3 bases, leaving 9 bases not matched to a gene. Per the germline V gene, CDR1 is MDHEN and CDR2 is SYDVKM. The CDR3 covers 15 residues. The CDR3 nucleotides read TGTGCCAGCACCTCAACCGGGACAGGGGACTACGAGCAGTACTTC. It specifies CASTSTGTGDYEQYF.